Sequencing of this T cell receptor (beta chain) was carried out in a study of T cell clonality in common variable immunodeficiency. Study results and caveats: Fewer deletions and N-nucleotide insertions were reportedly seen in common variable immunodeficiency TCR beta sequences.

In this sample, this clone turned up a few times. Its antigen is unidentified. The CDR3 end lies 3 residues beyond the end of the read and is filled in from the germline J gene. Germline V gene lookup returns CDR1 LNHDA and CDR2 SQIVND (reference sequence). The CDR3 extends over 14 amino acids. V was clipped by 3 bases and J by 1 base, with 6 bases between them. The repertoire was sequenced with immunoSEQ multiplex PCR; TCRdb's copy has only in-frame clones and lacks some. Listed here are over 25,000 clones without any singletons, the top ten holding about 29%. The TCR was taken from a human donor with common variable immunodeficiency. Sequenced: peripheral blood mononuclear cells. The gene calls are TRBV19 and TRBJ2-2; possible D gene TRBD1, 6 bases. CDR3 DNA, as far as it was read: TGTGCCAGTAGTATGACAGGGAACACCGGGGAG. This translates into CASSMTGNTGE. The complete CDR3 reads CASSMTGNTGELFF.